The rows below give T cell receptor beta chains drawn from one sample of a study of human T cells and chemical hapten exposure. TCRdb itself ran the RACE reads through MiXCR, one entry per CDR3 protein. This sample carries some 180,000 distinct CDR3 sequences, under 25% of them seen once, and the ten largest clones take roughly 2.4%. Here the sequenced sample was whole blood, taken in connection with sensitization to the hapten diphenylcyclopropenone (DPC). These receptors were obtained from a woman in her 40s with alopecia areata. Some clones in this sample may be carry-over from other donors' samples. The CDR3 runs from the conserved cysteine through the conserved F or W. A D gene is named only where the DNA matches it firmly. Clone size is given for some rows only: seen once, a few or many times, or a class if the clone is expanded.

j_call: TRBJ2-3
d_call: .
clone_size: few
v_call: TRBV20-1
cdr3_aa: CSAVDPYTQYF
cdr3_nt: TGCAGTGCCGTGGACCCCTATACGCAGTATTTT

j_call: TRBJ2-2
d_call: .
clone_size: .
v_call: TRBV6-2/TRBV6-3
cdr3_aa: CASTRTPVVAGELFF
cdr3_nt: TGTGCCAGCACCCGGACGCCAGTTGTCGCCGGGGAGCTGTTTTTT

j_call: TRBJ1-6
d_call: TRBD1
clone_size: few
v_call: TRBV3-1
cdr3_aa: CASSLGQGSSPLHF
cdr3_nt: TGTGCCAGCAGCCTTGGACAGGGAAGCTCACCCCTCCACTTT

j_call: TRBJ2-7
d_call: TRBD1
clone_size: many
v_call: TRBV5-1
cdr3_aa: CASSLVPGQGHEQYF
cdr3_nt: TGCGCCAGCAGCTTGGTACCGGGACAGGGCCACGAGCAGTACTTC

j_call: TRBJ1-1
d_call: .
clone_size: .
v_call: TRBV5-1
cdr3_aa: CASSLGGPKLNTEAFF
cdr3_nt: TGCGCCAGCAGCTTGGGGGGGCCCAAATTGAACACTGAAGCTTTCTTT

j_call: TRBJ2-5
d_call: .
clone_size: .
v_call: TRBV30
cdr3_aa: CAWSPGAETQYF
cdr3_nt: TGTGCCTGGAGCCCGGGGGCAGAGACCCAGTACTTC

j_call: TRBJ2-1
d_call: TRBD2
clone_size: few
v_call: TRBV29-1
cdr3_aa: CSVGTSGRASYNEQFF
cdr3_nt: TGCAGCGTGGGGACTAGCGGGAGGGCCAGTTACAATGAGCAGTTCTTC

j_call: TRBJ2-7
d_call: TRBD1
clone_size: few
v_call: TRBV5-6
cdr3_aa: CASSPTMGQGAEEQYF
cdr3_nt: TGTGCCAGCAGCCCAACGATGGGACAGGGGGCAGAAGAGCAGTACTTC

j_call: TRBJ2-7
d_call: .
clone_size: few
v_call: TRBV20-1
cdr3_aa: CSARGGGASYEQYF
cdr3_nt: TGCAGTGCTAGGGGTGGGGGGGCCTCCTACGAGCAGTACTTC

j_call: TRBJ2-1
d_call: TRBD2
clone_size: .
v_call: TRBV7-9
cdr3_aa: CASSLGGLADEQFF
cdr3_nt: TGTGCCAGCAGCTTAGGCGGACTAGCAGACGAGCAGTTCTTC

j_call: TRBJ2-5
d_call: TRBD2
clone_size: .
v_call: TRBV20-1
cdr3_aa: CSASGTSGFQETQYF
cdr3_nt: TGCAGTGCTAGTGGAACTAGCGGATTCCAAGAGACCCAGTACTTC

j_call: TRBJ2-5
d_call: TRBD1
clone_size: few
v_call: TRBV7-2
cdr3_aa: CASRGGTGGRETQYF
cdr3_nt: TGTGCCAGCAGGGGAGGGACAGGGGGCCGGGAGACCCAGTACTTC

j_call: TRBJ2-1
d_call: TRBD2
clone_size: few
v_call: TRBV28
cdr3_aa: CASSPPLRAGGLNEQFF
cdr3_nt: TGTGCCAGCAGTCCACCACTGAGAGCGGGAGGGCTTAATGAGCAGTTCTTC

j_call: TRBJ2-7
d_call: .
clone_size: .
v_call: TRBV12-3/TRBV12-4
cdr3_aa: CASTTVGEEQYF
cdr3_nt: TGTGCCAGCACCACTGTGGGTGAAGAGCAGTACTTC

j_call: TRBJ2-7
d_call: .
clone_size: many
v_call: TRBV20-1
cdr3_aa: CSAHLVGYEQYF
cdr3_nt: TGCAGTGCCCACTTGGTAGGGTACGAGCAGTACTTC

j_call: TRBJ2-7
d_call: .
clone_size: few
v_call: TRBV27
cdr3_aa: CASSWGTEAYEQYF
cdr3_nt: TGTGCCAGCAGTTGGGGGACGGAGGCCTACGAGCAGTACTTC

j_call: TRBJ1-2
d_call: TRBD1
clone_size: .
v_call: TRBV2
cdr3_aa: CASSVAGTGFGYTF
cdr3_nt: TGTGCCAGCAGTGTCGCCGGGACAGGGTTTGGCTACACCTTC

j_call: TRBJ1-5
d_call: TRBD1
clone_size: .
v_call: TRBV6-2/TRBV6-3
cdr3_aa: CASSLRGLSAQHF
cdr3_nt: TGTGCCAGCAGTCTCAGGGGGTTATCAGCCCAGCATTTT

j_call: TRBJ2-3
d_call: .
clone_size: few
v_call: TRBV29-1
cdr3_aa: CSVVAFQQTDTQYF
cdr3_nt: TGCAGCGTAGTTGCCTTCCAACAAACAGATACGCAGTATTTT

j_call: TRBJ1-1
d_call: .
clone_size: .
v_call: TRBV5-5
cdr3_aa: CASSLRGAPTEAFF
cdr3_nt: TGTGCCAGCAGCTTGCGCGGGGCTCCCACTGAAGCTTTCTTT

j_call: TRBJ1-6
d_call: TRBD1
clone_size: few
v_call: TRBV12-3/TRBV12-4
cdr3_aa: CASNRGQDSPLHF
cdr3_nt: TGTGCCAGCAACAGGGGGCAGGATTCACCCCTCCACTTT

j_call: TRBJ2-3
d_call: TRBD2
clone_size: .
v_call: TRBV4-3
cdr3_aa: CASSHSLAGDKDTQYF
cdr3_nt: TGCGCCAGCAGCCACAGTCTAGCGGGAGATAAAGATACGCAGTATTTT

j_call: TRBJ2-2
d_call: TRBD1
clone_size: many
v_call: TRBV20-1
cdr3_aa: CSAPDRANTGELFF
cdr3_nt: TGCAGTGCTCCGGACAGGGCAAACACCGGGGAGCTGTTTTTT

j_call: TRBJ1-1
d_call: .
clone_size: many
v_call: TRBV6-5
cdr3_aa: CASADSANTEAFF
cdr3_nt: TGTGCCAGCGCGGACAGCGCCAACACTGAAGCTTTCTTT

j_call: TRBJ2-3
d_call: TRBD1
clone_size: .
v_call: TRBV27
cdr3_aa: CASRQGASTDTQYF
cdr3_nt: TGTGCCAGCCGACAGGGGGCTAGCACAGATACGCAGTATTTT

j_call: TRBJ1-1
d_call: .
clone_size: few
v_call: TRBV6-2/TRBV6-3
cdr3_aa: CASTKPTGLGAFF
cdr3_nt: TGTGCCAGCACCAAACCAACAGGGCTGGGGGCTTTCTTT

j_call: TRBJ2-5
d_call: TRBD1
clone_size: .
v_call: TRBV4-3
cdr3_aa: CASSSRQGAETQYF
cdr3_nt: TGCGCCAGCAGCTCTCGACAGGGGGCGGAGACCCAGTACTTC

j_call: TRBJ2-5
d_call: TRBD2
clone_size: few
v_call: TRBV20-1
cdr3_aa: CSARDSVAGGKKTQYF
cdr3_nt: TGCAGTGCTAGAGATTCGGTAGCGGGTGGGAAGAAGACCCAGTACTTC

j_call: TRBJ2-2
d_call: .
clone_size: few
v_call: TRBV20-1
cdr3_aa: CSAGRTGELFF
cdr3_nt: TGCAGTGCAGGACGCACCGGGGAGCTGTTTTTT

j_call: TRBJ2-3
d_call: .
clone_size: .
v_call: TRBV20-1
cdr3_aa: CSASTGHHTDTQYF
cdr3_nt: TGCAGTGCTAGTACCGGCCACCACACAGATACGCAGTATTTT

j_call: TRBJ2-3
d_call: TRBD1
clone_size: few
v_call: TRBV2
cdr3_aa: CASSGNRDRMYF
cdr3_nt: TGTGCCAGCAGTGGAAACCGGGACAGAATGTATTTT

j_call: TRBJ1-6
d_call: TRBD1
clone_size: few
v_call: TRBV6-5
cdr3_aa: CASSDGQGGSPLHF
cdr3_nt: TGTGCCAGCAGCGACGGACAGGGAGGCTCACCCCTCCACTTT

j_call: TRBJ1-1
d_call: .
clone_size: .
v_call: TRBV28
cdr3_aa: CASSLRQGSVTEAFF
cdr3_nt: TGTGCCAGCAGTTTACGCCAAGGGTCGGTCACTGAAGCTTTCTTT

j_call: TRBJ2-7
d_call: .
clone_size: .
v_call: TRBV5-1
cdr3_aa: CASRGGTHEQYF
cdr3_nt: TGCGCCAGCAGGGGGGGAACCCACGAGCAGTACTTC

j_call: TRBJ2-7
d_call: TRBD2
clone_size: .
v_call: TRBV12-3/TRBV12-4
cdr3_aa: CASSPTRTSGAYEQYF
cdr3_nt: TGTGCCAGCAGTCCGACTCGGACTAGCGGGGCCTACGAGCAGTACTTC

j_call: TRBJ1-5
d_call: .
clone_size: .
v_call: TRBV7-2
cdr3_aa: CASTDVDGNQPQHF
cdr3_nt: TGTGCCAGCACCGACGTGGACGGCAATCAGCCCCAGCATTTT

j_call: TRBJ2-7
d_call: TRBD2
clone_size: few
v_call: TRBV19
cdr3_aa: CASRQLAGGSYEQYF
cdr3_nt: TGTGCCAGTAGACAACTAGCGGGAGGTTCCTACGAGCAGTACTTC

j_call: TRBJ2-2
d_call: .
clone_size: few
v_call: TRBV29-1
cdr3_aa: CSARHGSRVNTGELFF
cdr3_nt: TGCAGCGCCCGCCACGGAAGCAGGGTGAACACCGGGGAGCTGTTTTTT

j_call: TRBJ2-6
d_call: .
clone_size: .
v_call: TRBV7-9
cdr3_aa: CASSLKFMGANVLTF
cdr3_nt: TGTGCCAGCAGCCTAAAGTTTATGGGGGCCAACGTCCTGACTTTC

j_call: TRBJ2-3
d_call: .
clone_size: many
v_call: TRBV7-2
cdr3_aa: CASSLGSVGATDTQYF
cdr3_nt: TGTGCCAGCAGCTTGGGCAGCGTGGGGGCCACAGATACGCAGTATTTT

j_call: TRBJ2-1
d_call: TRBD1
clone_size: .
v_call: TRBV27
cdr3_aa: CASSFTGVYNEQFF
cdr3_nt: TGTGCCAGCAGTTTCACAGGGGTCTACAATGAGCAGTTCTTC